This entry is about one TCR beta chain. Antigen unknown. The data are from a study of OX40 agonist ivuxolimab in advanced cancers. Study as a whole: Clinicians treated patients with ivuxolimab, an agonistic anti-OX40 (CD134) antibody. Partial responses were achieved by three patients: one hepatocellular carcinoma, two cutaneous melanoma. Study results and caveats: Dose levels from 0.1 to 3.0 mg/kg saw CD4+ and CD8+ blood T cells expand clonally by week 6.

Repertoires were generated with immunoSEQ multiplex PCR, while TCRdb's copy carries only in-frame clones and drops some. This table holds 40,000 to 55,000 clones, 88% found once. The length of the CDR3 is 14 residues. The V end was cut by 0 bases, the J end by 3 bases, with 9 bases between. Germline assignment: CDR1 SGHAT and CDR2 FQNNGV. The chain uses TRBV11-2 and TRBJ2-7; D unclear. The TCR originated in an adult with an advanced solid tumor such as melanoma, head and neck, liver or kidney cancer. The sample was CD4+ or CD8+ T cells sorted from blood, taken in a trial of the OX40 agonist ivuxolimab. The CDR3 region has the DNA TGTGCCAGCAGCTTAGAGGTAGGAAACTACGAGCAGTACTTC. Protein product: CASSLEVGNYEQYF.